These 28 T cell receptor beta chains originate from one sample sequenced in a study of CD8+CD57+ T cells in acquired aplastic anemia. Those patients picked for sequencing had displayed CD8+CD57+ cell expansion on flow cytometry. Genomic DNA templated the TCR beta VDJ and CDR3 profiling. In TCRdb, the reads were re-called with MiXCR into one record per CDR3 protein. The repertoire holds 260,000 or so distinct CDR3 sequences, with around 82% as singletons. The specimen was sorted CD4+, CD8+, or CD8+CD57+ T cells (not recorded which) from PBMCs. These receptors all stem from a human donor with aplastic anemia.

This sequence joins TRBV2 and TRBJ2-1; tentatively, D is TRBD1 (6 bases). This CDR3 has 17 residues. V was shortened by 1 base and J by 12 bases, with 25 bases between the two germline ends. The germline V gene has CDR1 SNHLY and CDR2 FYNNEI. CDR3 protein: CASSEDGQREHFFGQFF. The CDR3 DNA reads as TGTGCCAGCAGTGAAGATGGACAGCGTGAGCACTTCTTCGGGCAGTTCTTC. Variable domain in full (rest from reference TRBV2 and TRBJ2-1): EPEVTQTPSHQVTQMGQEVILRCVPISNHLYFYWYRQILGQKVEFLVSFYNNEISEKSEIFDDQFSVERPDGSNFTLKIRSTKLEDSAMYFCASSEDGQREHFFGQFFGPGTRLTVL.

This clonotype appeared many times. The CDR3 DNA reads as TGTGCCAGCAGCCCGGACGGGAAGAGTGAAGCTTTCTTT. The encoded protein is CASSPDGKSEAFF. The V gene is TRBV5-4, the J gene TRBJ1-1; no clear D gene. The germline V gene has CDR1 SGHNT and CDR2 YYREEE (reference sequence). This CDR3 is built from 13 residues. Trimming removed 4 bases at V and 7 bases at J, with 14 bases between.

This clonotype was seen a few times. The chain has TRBV12-3 or TRBV12-4 and TRBJ1-1; no firm D call. This CDR3 contains 11 residues. V lost 8 bases and J 11 bases, leaving 15 bases between the germline ends. The CDR3 sequence: CASGSLPRAFF. The CDR3 DNA follows: TGTGCCAGCGGTTCGCTACCCAGGGCTTTCTTT.

The CDR3 nucleotides read TGTGCCAGCAGAGACCCTAGCGGCGGGGGGTTCAATGAGCAGTTCTTC. It translates to CASRDPSGGGFNEQFF. The V gene is TRBV2, the J gene TRBJ2-1; 8 bases fit TRBD2. The germline V gene has CDR1 SNHLY and CDR2 FYNNEI. With V trimmed by 6 bases and J by 6 bases, 13 bases remained unmatched. This CDR3 is 16 amino acids long.

This clonotype has a handful of counts. V is TRBV7-9 and J is TRBJ2-7; the match to TRBD1 covers 10 bases. V was pared by 4 bases and J by 2 bases, with 5 bases of the junction left unmatched. The CDR3 consists of 15 residues. Per germline, CDR1 SEHNR and CDR2 FQNEAQ (reference sequence). The CDR3 DNA sequence: TGTGCCAGCAGCTACGGACAGGGGGGACCCTACGAGCAGTACTTC. Its translation: CASSYGQGGPYEQYF.

The chain has TRBV7-3 and TRBJ1-2, with D tentatively TRBD1 (6 bases). V lost 3 bases to trimming and J lost 3 bases, with 14 bases between them. Germline V gene sequence: CDR1 SGHTA, CDR2 FQGTGA. CDR3 length: 15 amino acids. The CDR3 loop is CASSLTGGEDYGYTF. CDR3 nucleotides: TGTGCCAGCAGCTTGACCGGGGGCGAGGACTATGGCTACACCTTC.

This clonotype was recorded only once. V and J are TRBV10-3 and TRBJ1-1; D not certain. The germline V and J ends were trimmed by 3 bases and 3 bases, with 5 bases remaining between them. CDR3 length equals 12 residues. Germline values: CDR1 ENHRY, CDR2 SYGVKD. DNA for the CDR3: TGTGCCATCAGTGATAGAGACACTGAAGCTTTCTTT. Protein product: CAISDRDTEAFF.

The count of this clonotype is one. The genes are TRBV7-9 and TRBJ2-3, with a weak D call TRBD1 (6 bases). The CDR3 totals 15 residues. V shed 3 bases and J shed 11 bases, with 21 bases lying between them. CDR1 and CDR2 (germline): SEHNR, FQNEAQ (reference sequence). CDR3 sequence (DNA): TGTGCCAGCAGCTTTGGGGCAGGGGCTTACTACGAGCAGTATTTT. This sequence encodes CASSFGAGAYYEQYF.

Points on this clonotype: The CDR3 ends on some other residue instead of the conserved phenylalanine or tryptophan, so this is likely a read error. It is unclear where the CDR3 begins or ends on the DNA, so no DNA is shown, and the CDR3 is as TCRdb lists it. The chain couples TRBV2 to TRBJ2-2; no DNA check was done on the table's D call, TRBD1. Looked up from germline, CDR1 is SNHLY and CDR2 is FYNNEI. The CDR3 is 14 residues long, counting both termini. CDR3 region: CASGVRGTDRQYFV.

In this sample, this clonotype turned up once. Its ends do not fully match the called genes, so a read error is possible. The chain uses TRBV5-4 and TRBJ2-3; the D gene is possibly TRBD2 (5 bases). CDR1 is SGHNT and CDR2 is YYREEE in the germline V gene (reference sequence). This CDR3 region has 14 residues. CDR3 DNA: TGTGCCAGCAGCTTTGCGAGCGGTCCCGATACGCGGTATTTT. Its protein is CASSFASGPDTRYF.

This clonotype appeared a few times. The chain is built from TRBV29-1 and TRBJ2-1, with no clear D. The CDR3 is 11 amino acids. In germline, CDR1 is SQVTM, CDR2 ANQGSEA. Deletions cut 2 bases from V and 7 bases from J, with 6 bases between. The CDR3 protein is CSVEQANEQFF. CDR3 sequence (DNA): TGCAGCGTTGAACAGGCTAATGAGCAGTTCTTC.

Of note for this clonotype: An end of the junction does not agree with germline; a read error may underlie this. The rearrangement uses TRBV7-9 and TRBJ2-5, with a tentative D call TRBD2 (5 bases). Germline V lookup: CDR1 SEHNR, CDR2 FQNEAQ (reference sequence). This CDR3 is built from 14 residues. The CDR3: CASSRGRGKETLFF. CDR3 DNA sequence: TGTGCCAGCAGCAGAGGCAGAGGGAAAGAGACCCTGTTTTTC.

Concerning this clonotype itself: One base away lies a much larger clone, so this may be a sequencing read error. The V call is TRBV27, the J call TRBJ2-5, with unresolved D. CDR3 length equals 11 residues. V lost 5 bases and J lost 4, with 5 bases in between. Germline V gene sequence: CDR1 MNHEY, CDR2 SMNVEV (reference sequence). CDR3 nucleotides: TGTGCCAGCAGTAGCCGAGAGACCCAGTACTTC. It is translated as CASSSRETQYF.

The rearrangement joins TRBV2 to TRBJ1-1, with D unresolved. The CDR3 totals 12 residues. The V gene lost 3 bases and the J gene lost 4 bases, with 6 bases spanning the gap. Looked up from germline, CDR1 is SNHLY and CDR2 is FYNNEI. The CDR3 region is CASSDGVTEAFF. CDR3 sequence (DNA): TGTGCCAGCAGTGATGGGGTCACTGAAGCTTTCTTT.

Of note for this clonotype: One end of the junction fails to match germline, which may point to a read error. The chain links TRBV5-5 to TRBJ1-2, with TRBD1 matching over 9 bases. Looked up from germline, CDR1 is SGHKS and CDR2 is YYEKEE (reference sequence). The CDR3 is 15 residues long. The CDR3 protein is CASSLAVTGGYGYAF. The CDR3, as DNA: TGCGCCAGCAGCTTGGCCGTAACAGGGGGCTATGGCTACGCCTTC.

The CDR3 DNA reads TGCGCCAGCAGCTTTACCACAGGCTACGAGACCCAGTACTTC. Encoded protein: CASSFTTGYETQYF. The chain is built from TRBV5-1 and TRBJ2-5; D might be TRBD1 (5 bases). The CDR3 length is 14 residues. Trimming removed 2 bases from V and 5 bases from J, with 13 bases in between. Germline CDR1 is SGHRS and CDR2 is YFSETQ.

As for this clonotype: At one end the junction does not follow the germline gene, possibly because of a read error. The chain carries TRBV10-3 and TRBJ2-1; D not resolved. This CDR3 region has 16 residues. The germline V gene encodes CDR1 ENHRY and CDR2 SYGVKD. The CDR3 region is CAISECSGEQHNEKLF. The DNA for the CDR3 is TGTGCCATCAGTGAGTGTTCAGGAGAACAACATAATGAGAAGCTCTTC.

This clonotype has more than one count but fewer than ten. The J gene is TRBJ2-2, the V gene TRBV20-1; unclear D gene. Per germline, CDR1 DFQATT and CDR2 SNEGSKA (reference sequence). Trimming shortened V by 4 bases and J by 7 bases, and 4 bases separated the two germline ends. This CDR3 region has 10 residues. CDR3 in amino acids: CSATLGELFF. CDR3 sequence (DNA): TGCAGTGCTACCCTCGGGGAGCTGTTTTTT.

The chain has TRBV7-9 and TRBJ2-3, with D possibly being TRBD1 (5 bases). Germline V lookup: CDR1 SEHNR, CDR2 FQNEAQ (reference sequence). The CDR3 is 14 amino acids. The V end was cut by 3 bases, the J end by 4 bases, with 11 bases between. The DNA for the CDR3 is TGTGCCAGCAGCTTGGGGCGAGCTCCAGATACGCAGTATTTT. As protein: CASSLGRAPDTQYF.

The CDR3 DNA is TGTGCCAGCAGCGAGACCCCGGGACTAGCCACCAATGCTTTCTTT. Its translation is CASSETPGLATNAFF. The chain has TRBV9 and TRBJ1-1; possibly TRBD1 for D (5 bases). The CDR3 has 15 amino acids. Germline lookup yields CDR1 SGDLS and CDR2 YYNGEE. The V end lost 3 bases, the J end lost 11 bases, and 23 bases lay between the germline ends.

On this clonotype itself: A clone one base away is much larger, so this may be a read error. The chain has TRBV9 and TRBJ2-1, with 9 bases lining up with TRBD2. The CDR3 totals 16 residues. The J segment lost 11 bases and the V segment lost 4 bases, leaving 16 bases of the junction unmatched. The V gene's germline CDR1 is SGDLS and CDR2 YYNGEE. CDR3 nucleotides: TGTGCCAGCAGCCCCCAAAGAAGCGGGGGGAGCGATAAGCAGTTCTTC. Translation: CASSPQRSGGSDKQFF.

This clonotype occurred once. The CDR3 does not close with the conserved phenylalanine or tryptophan, likely indicating a read error. The DNA is left out, because the CDR3 cannot be placed on it with certainty; the CDR3 is given as TCRdb lists it. The chain joins TRBV7-2 to TRBJ1-6. The CDR3 is 13 amino acids in total, end residues counted. Germline CDR1 reads SGHTA; CDR2 reads FQGNSA. The CDR3 loop reads CASSRAGTSTYNE.

The V call is TRBV7-8, the J call TRBJ2-7; the match to TRBD1 covers 7 bases. CDR1 is SGHVS, CDR2 FQNEAQ, per germline. Losses at the gene ends were 3 bases for V and 1 base for J; bases not matched to a gene: 15. There are 18 residues in the CDR3. The CDR3 is CASSFQGDGTALSYEQYV. CDR3 nucleotides: TGTGCCAGCAGCTTTCAGGGAGACGGGACAGCCCTTTCCTACGAGCAGTACGTC.

The rearrangement links TRBV9 to TRBJ1-2; D gene uncertain. The V end was cut by 7 bases, the J end by 10 bases, with 26 bases between. Germline V lookup: CDR1 SGDLS, CDR2 YYNGEE. The CDR3 is 15 residues long. For the CDR3, the DNA is TGTGCCAGCGGATCAACTGGGAACAGTCAGTACTTCTACACCTTC. Translating it yields CASGSTGNSQYFYTF.

Of note for this clonotype: Germline and junction disagree at one end, which may indicate a read error. The V and J genes are TRBV7-9 and TRBJ2-3; 8 bases align to TRBD1. The CDR3 consists of 14 residues. Germline lookup yields CDR1 SEHNR and CDR2 FQNEAQ (reference sequence). CDR3 sequence reads: CASSLDLTGDTESF. The CDR3 DNA reads TGTGCCAGCAGCTTAGATCTGACAGGGGATACTGAGTCTTTT.

V gene TRBV5-4 combines with J gene TRBJ2-3; 10 bases agree with TRBD2. Germline trimming cut 3 bases from V and 2 bases from J; bases unmatched to any gene: 9. This CDR3 region has 17 residues. Germline lookup yields CDR1 SGHNT and CDR2 YYREEE (reference sequence). CDR3: CASSSETAGGFTDTQYF. The CDR3 bases are TGTGCCAGCAGCTCGGAAACAGCGGGGGGGTTCACAGATACGCAGTATTTT.

The chain joins TRBV11-1 to TRBJ2-2, with TRBD2 matching 7 bases. Germline CDR1 is SGHAT and CDR2 is FQDESV (reference sequence). CDR3 size: 18 residues. V was pared by 1 base and J by 7 bases, with 15 bases of the junction left unmatched. The chain's CDR3 is CASSLGAGLSVGNGELFF. The CDR3 bases are TGTGCCAGCAGCTTAGGAGCGGGGCTTAGCGTAGGGAACGGGGAGCTGTTTTTT.

The chain couples TRBV19 to TRBJ2-5, with D possibly TRBD1 on 7 matching bases. V lost 5 bases to trimming and J lost 5 bases, with 15 bases between them. The CDR3 is made up of 14 amino acids. Germline lookup yields CDR1 LNHDA and CDR2 SQIVND (reference sequence). The CDR3 reads CASSPKQGRETQYF. The CDR3 DNA reads TGTGCCAGTAGTCCCAAACAGGGGAGGGAGACCCAGTACTTC.